The 5 T cell receptor beta chains presented below share a single source sample, sequenced in a study of kidney transplant recipient with SARS-CoV-2 infection. One entry per CDR3 protein, called by TCRdb with MiXCR from the reads. Of 250,000 or so distinct CDR3 sequences listed, 29% were seen once; the top ten hold 7% to 8%. This material consisted of a blood sample, taken at baseline and on roughly day 120 from a kidney transplant recipient. The receptors shown here come from a male patient in his thirties who had COVID-19 and was a kidney transplant recipient. The graft donor may have given rise to some T cells.

This clonotype was picked up a small number of times. V and J are TRBV20-1 and TRBJ2-3; tentatively, D is TRBD2 (5 bases). Trimming took 3 bases from V and 4 from J, leaving 20 bases between them. Germline lookup yields CDR1 DFQATT and CDR2 SNEGSKA (reference sequence). The CDR3 has 16 residues. The chain's CDR3 is CSASPGLSLVADTQYF. The CDR3 nucleotides read TGCAGTGCTAGCCCCGGACTCTCTCTGGTGGCAGATACGCAGTATTTT.

This clonotype was counted between two and nine times. J is TRBJ2-3 and V is TRBV12-3 or TRBV12-4, with D perhaps TRBD1 or TRBD2 (6 bases each). The CDR3 length is 14 residues. V dropped 6 bases and J dropped 3 bases, with 13 bases sitting between them. DNA for the CDR3: TGTGCCAGCAGGGCAAGGGGGGTGACAGATACGCAGTATTTT. This encodes CASRARGVTDTQYF.

This clonotype appeared many times. The chain recombines TRBV20-1 with TRBJ2-7, with TRBD2 matching over 9 bases. CDR3 length: 17 residues. The germline V gene encodes CDR1 DFQATT and CDR2 SNEGSKA (reference sequence). The V and J ends lost 0 bases and 6 bases, in that order; junction bases with no gene match: 15. The CDR3 sequence: CSARDAQASGIGFEQYF. CDR3 nucleotides: TGCAGTGCTAGAGATGCCCAGGCTAGCGGGATAGGCTTCGAGCAGTACTTC.

Worth noting for this clonotype: This clone may be a read error of a much larger clone one base away. The chain joins TRBV30 to TRBJ1-3; D is ambiguous. This CDR3 comprises 14 residues. Germline lookup yields CDR1 GTSNPN and CDR2 SVGIG (reference sequence). Trimming removed 4 bases from V and 4 bases from J, with 14 bases in between. CDR3 in amino acids: CAWNQVVGGNTIYF. The CDR3 DNA sequence: TGTGCCTGGAACCAGGTCGTTGGAGGAAACACCATATATTTT.

There are many counts of this clonotype. The chain recombines TRBV27 with TRBJ1-6; unclear D gene. The CDR3 runs to 17 residues. The V end lost 4 bases, the J end lost 9 bases, and 22 bases lay between the germline ends. Germline V gene lookup returns CDR1 MNHEY and CDR2 SMNVEV (reference sequence). CDR3 sequence: CASSSSEDWNLGSPLHF. DNA of the CDR3: TGTGCCAGCAGTTCCTCAGAGGACTGGAATTTGGGTTCACCCCTCCACTTT.